These 2 T cell receptor beta chains came from one sample sequenced in a study of vaccination effects on CD4 cells after COVID-19. These receptors' targets are unknown. With approximately 10 days of culture completed, CD4+ T cells were isolated. Assay: immunoSEQ multiplex PCR; the TCRdb copy retains only in-frame clones and omits some. The sample carries about 64,000 clones, 72% recorded once. The sequencing here drew on CD4+ T cells from PBMCs cultured without peptide, taken before COVID-19 vaccination. Receptor source: a human donor who had a prior SARS-CoV-2 infection.

The chain carries TRBV5-6 and TRBJ2-2; 10 nucleotides align to TRBD2. CDR3 length: 18 residues. Germline lookup yields CDR1 SGHDT and CDR2 YYEEEE. J lost 3 bases, V lost 0 bases, and 8 bases had no gene match. The CDR3 sequence is CASSLAPSGGHYTGELFF. The CDR3 coding sequence is TGTGCCAGCAGCTTGGCTCCTAGCGGGGGCCACTACACCGGGGAGCTGTTTTTT.

The rearrangement joins TRBV27 to TRBJ2-6; 9 bases fit TRBD2. The CDR3 is made up of 18 amino acids. Per germline, CDR1 MNHEY and CDR2 SMNVEV (reference sequence). V was clipped by 2 bases and J by 4 bases; unmatched bases: 9. The DNA of the CDR3 is TGTGCCAGCAGTTTACTAGGCGGGAGGGGGAACGGGGCCAACGTCCTGACTTTC. Translating it yields CASSLLGGRGNGANVLTF.